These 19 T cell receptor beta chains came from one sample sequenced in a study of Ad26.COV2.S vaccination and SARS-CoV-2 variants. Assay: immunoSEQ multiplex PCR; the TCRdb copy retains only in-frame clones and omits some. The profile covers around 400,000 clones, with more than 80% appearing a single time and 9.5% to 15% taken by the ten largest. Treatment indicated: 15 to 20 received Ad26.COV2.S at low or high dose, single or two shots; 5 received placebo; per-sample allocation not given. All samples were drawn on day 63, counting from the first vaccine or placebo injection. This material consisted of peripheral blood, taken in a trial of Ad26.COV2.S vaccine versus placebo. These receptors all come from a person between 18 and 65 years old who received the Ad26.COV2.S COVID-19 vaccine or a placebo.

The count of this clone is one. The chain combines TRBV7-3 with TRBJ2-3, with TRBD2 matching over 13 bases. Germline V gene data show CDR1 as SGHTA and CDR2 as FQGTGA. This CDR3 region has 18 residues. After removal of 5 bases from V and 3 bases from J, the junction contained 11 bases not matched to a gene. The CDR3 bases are TGTGCCAGCAGCCCGGGACTAGCGGGAACGGTTGGAACAGATACGCAGTATTTT. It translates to CASSPGLAGTVGTDTQYF.

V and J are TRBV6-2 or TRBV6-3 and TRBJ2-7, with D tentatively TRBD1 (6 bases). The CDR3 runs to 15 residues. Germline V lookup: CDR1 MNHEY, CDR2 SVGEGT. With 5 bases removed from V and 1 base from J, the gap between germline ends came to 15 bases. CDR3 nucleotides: TGTGCCAGCAGTAATTGGGACACCCGTTCCTACGAGCAGTACTTC. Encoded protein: CASSNWDTRSYEQYF.

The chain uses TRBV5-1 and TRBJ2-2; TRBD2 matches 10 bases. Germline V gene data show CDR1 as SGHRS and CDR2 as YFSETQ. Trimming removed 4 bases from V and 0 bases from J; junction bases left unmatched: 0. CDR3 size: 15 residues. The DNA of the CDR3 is TGCGCCAGCAGCGGGACTAGCGCGAACACCGGGGAGCTGTTTTTT. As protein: CASSGTSANTGELFF.

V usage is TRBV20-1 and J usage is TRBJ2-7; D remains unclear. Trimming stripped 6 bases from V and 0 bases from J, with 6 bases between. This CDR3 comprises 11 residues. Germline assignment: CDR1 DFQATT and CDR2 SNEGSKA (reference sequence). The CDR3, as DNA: TGCAGTGCCCCAAGCTCCTACGAGCAGTACTTC. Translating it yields CSAPSSYEQYF.

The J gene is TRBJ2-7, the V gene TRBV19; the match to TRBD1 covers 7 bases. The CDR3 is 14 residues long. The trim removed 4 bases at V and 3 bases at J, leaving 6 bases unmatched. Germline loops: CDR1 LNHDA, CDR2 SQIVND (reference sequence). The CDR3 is CASSTTGTRYEQYF. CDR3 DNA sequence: TGTGCCAGTAGTACGACAGGGACCCGCTACGAGCAGTACTTC.

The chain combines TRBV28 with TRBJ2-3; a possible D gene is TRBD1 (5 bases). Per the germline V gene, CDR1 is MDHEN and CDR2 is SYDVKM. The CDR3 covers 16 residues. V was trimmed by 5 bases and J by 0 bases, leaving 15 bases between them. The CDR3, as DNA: TGTGCCAGCAGTCCAGACAGACCCACGAGCACAGATACGCAGTATTTT. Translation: CASSPDRPTSTDTQYF.

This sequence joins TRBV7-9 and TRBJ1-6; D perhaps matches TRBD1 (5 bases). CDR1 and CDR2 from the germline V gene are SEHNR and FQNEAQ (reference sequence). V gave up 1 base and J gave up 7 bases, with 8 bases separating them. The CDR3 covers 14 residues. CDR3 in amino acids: CASSLEGVNSPLHF. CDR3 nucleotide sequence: TGTGCCAGCAGCTTAGAAGGGGTCAATTCACCCCTCCACTTT.

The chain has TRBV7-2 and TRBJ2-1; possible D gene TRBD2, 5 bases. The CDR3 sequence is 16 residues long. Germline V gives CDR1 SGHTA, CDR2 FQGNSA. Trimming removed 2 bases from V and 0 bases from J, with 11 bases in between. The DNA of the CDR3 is TGTGCCAGCAGCTTAAGGGAGTTTATCTCCTACAATGAGCAGTTCTTC. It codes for CASSLREFISYNEQFF.

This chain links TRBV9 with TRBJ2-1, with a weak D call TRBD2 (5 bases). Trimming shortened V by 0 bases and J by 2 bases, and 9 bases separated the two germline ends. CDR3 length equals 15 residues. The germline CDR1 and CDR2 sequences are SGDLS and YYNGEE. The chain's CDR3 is CASSVEGVAYNEQFF. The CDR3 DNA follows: TGTGCCAGCAGCGTAGAGGGAGTCGCCTACAATGAGCAGTTCTTC.

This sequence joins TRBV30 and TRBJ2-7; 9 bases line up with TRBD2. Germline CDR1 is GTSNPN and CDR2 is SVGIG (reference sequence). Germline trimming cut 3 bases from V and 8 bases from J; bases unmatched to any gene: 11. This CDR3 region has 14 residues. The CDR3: CAWSPATSGRQQYF. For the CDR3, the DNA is TGTGCCTGGAGCCCCGCGACTAGCGGTCGTCAGCAGTACTTC. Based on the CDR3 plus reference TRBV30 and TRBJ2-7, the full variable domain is SQTIHQWPATLVQPVGSPLSLECTVEGTSNPNLYWYRQAAGRGLQLLFYSVGIGQISSEVPQNLSASRPQDRQFILSSKKLLLSDSGFYLCAWSPATSGRQQYFGPGTRLTVT.

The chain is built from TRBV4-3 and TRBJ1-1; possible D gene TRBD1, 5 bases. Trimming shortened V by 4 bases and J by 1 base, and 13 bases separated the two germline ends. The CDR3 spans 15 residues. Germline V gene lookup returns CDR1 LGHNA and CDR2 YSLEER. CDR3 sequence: CASSLDVGANTEAFF. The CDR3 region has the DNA TGCGCCAGCAGCCTAGATGTCGGGGCGAACACTGAAGCTTTCTTT.

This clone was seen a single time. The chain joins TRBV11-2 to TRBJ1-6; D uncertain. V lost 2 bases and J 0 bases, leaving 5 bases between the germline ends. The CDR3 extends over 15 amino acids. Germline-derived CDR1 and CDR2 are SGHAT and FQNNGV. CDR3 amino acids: CASSLSDSYNSPLHF. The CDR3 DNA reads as TGTGCCAGCAGCTTATCGGACTCCTATAATTCACCCCTCCACTTT.

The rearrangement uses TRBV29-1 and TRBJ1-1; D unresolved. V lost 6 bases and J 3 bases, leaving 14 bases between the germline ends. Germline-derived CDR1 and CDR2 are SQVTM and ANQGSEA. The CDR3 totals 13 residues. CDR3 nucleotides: TGCAGCGTCTATAAAGGGTTCGACACTGAAGCTTTCTTT. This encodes CSVYKGFDTEAFF.

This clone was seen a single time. CDR3 loop: CASKTGGADPFF. The CDR3 DNA follows: TGTGCCAGTAAAACAGGGGGCGCGGACCCTTTCTTT. The chain is built from TRBV19 and TRBJ1-1; 9 positions agree with TRBD1. The germline gives CDR1 LNHDA, CDR2 SQIVND (reference sequence). This CDR3 is 12 amino acids long. Trimming removed 7 bases from V and 12 bases from J; junction bases left unmatched: 9.

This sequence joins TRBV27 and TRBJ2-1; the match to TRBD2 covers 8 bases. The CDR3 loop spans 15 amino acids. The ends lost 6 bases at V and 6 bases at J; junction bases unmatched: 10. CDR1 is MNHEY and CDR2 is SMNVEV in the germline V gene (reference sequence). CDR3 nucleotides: TGTGCCAGCAGCCTTCTGCCCGGGGGGGTCAATGAGCAGTTCTTC. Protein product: CASSLLPGGVNEQFF.

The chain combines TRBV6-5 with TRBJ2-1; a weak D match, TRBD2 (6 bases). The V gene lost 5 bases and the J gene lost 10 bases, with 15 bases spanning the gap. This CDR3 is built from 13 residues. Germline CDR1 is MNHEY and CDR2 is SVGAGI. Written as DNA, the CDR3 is TGTGCCAGCAGTCAGACTAGTGGCGCGGAGCAGTTCTTC. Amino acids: CASSQTSGAEQFF.

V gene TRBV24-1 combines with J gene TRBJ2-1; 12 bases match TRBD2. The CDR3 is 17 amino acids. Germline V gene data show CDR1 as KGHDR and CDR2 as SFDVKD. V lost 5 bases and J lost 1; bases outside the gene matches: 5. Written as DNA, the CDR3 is TGTGCCACCAGTGGCAATCTAGCGGGAGGGTCCTACAATGAGCAGTTCTTC. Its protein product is CATSGNLAGGSYNEQFF.

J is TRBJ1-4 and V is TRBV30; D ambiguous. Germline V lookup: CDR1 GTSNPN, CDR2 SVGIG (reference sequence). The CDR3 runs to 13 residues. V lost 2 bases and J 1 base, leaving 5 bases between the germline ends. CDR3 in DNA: TGTGCCTGGAGTTTGGAAACTAATGAAAAACTGTTTTTT. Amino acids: CAWSLETNEKLFF.

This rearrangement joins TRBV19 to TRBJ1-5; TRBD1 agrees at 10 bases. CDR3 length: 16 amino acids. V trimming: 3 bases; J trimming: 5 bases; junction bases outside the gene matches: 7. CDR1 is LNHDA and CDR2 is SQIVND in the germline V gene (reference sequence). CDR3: CASSIGTGETHQPQHF. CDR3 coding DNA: TGTGCCAGTAGTATCGGGACAGGGGAGACTCATCAGCCCCAGCATTTT.